This record concerns one T cell receptor (beta chain) sequence. Its antigen is currently not known. No much larger clonotype is one base removed from it; base qualities were not supplied. Reading the label with the study, this specimen's time point is: baseline before first vaccination. Vaccinee samples were obtained from the UK trials COV001 and COV002, which included a single-blind randomized controlled phase 2/3 trial of AZD1222 (ChAdOx1 nCoV-19) in healthy adults. For TCRbeta chain sequencing, PBMC samples from trial participants were taken at day 0 and at day 28 after the second dose. The data were obtained in a study of T cell responses to AZD1222 COVID-19 vaccine (dated by TCRdb to about 2021). Background on the whole study: AZD1222 recipients with second doses at about 4 weeks or about 12 weeks were pooled, because spike-specific TCR depth and breadth did not differ between schedules. A total of approximately 240 trial participants underwent TCR sequencing, of whom 200 to 220 received two doses of AZD1222 and some 25 received two doses of the MenACWY control vaccine. Trial participants were enrolled by age into 18-55, 56-69 and 70-plus year subgroups, with around 140, 26 and 57 TCR-sequenced participants respectively.

Cut back by 0 bases and 0 bases, the V and J ends lie 9 bases apart. CDR3 length: 15 amino acids, cysteine to phenylalanine. CDR3 DNA only is kept here, 45 bases in frame from base 1. Per the germline V gene (reference sequence), SGHNT is the CDR1 and YYREEE is the CDR2. The CDR3 regions of human TCRbeta chains were analyzed by immunosequencing. Per the source publication's procedure: Repertoire TCRs were matched against a reference library of SARS-CoV-2-specific TCRs generated with the MIRA antigen-specificity platform. Breadth was defined as the fraction of unique TCRs that were SARS-CoV-2-associated, and depth was defined as the fraction of total T cells that were SARS-CoV-2-associated. Using the MIRA data, each spike-specific TCR was assigned both to the spike region to which the TCR was reactive and to a CD4 or CD8 class. Log10-transformed breadth and depth values were compared by one-way ANOVA with Sidak's multiple comparisons tests. The source is immuneACCESS, and TCRdb retained only in-frame sequences with V and J called. Part of the clones is not carried over; for the studies checked, unresolved V genes explain less than half of this, and the remainder is unexplained. V and J calls and clone size follow that table, whereas D and trimming were derived from the DNA. This sample lists approximately 90,000 clones; 88% were detected once. Clones ranked in the top ten supply roughly 15% of the sample.

Results the study describes overall, beyond this receptor: Nearly half of unique spike-specific TCRs reportedly recognized epitopes outside regions mutated in the B.1.351 and B.1.1.7 variants. Most participants were white British and females outnumbered males, and the authors suggested that clonal diversity may have been underestimated. Because no samples from the day 14 peak response were available, repertoires could be characterized only after the peak T cell response. After two AZD1222 doses, spike-specific TCR breadth and depth were significantly higher than at day 0 and than in MenACWY recipients. Vaccine-associated CD4 TCRs spanned the whole spike protein, with dominant responses in regions 160-218 and 743-854. The 56-69-year group was small, and its depth increase did not reach significance, likely because of low power. Conclusions about previously exposed vaccinees were limited because only six AZD1222 recipients were SARS-CoV-2 seropositive at baseline.

The sequenced sample was peripheral blood, obtained on day 0 of AZD1222 vaccination. The receptor was derived from an adult in good health. The chain employs TRBV5-4 and TRBJ1-1; the D gene assignment is ambiguous. This receptor carries the CDR3 CASSLAGVVNTEAFF. The nucleotides are TGTGCCAGCAGCTTGGCCGGGGTAGTGAACACTGAAGCTTTCTTT.